These 18 T cell receptor beta chains were sequenced from one sample in a study of OX40 agonist ivuxolimab in advanced cancers. TCRdb's copy holds only in-frame clones and misses some; the assay was immunoSEQ multiplex PCR. This table has 40,000 to 60,000 clones, 80% to 90% appearing once. The specimen comprised CD4+ or CD8+ T cells sorted from blood, sampled in a trial of the OX40 agonist ivuxolimab. The receptors derive from an adult with an advanced solid tumor such as melanoma, head and neck, liver or kidney cancer.

The chain recombines TRBV14 with TRBJ1-1; 10 bases are shared with TRBD1. The CDR3 loop spans 14 amino acids. The germline V gene has CDR1 SGHDN and CDR2 FVKESK. The ends lost 4 bases at V and 5 bases at J; junction bases unmatched: 4. The CDR3 region has the DNA TGTGCCAGCAGCCTCCGGACAGGGGGGACTGAAGCTTTCTTT. Amino acids: CASSLRTGGTEAFF.

This clone was counted a few times. The J gene is TRBJ2-7, the V gene TRBV18, with a possible D match to TRBD1 (6 bases). Per germline, CDR1 KGHSH and CDR2 LQKENI. The CDR3 covers 13 residues. The germline V and J ends were trimmed by 3 bases and 3 bases, with 9 bases remaining between them. CDR3 coding DNA: TGTGCCAGCTCACCCAGGGGTCGCTACGAGCAGTACTTC. This codes for CASSPRGRYEQYF.

The CDR3 sequence: CATGTINEQFF. The CDR3 nucleotides are TGCGCCACCGGGACTATCAATGAGCAGTTCTTC. The chain uses TRBV4-3 and TRBJ2-1; TRBD2 aligns across 7 bases. V shed 10 bases and J 6 bases; nucleotides not matched to a gene: 3. This CDR3 spans 11 amino acids. Germline CDR1 is LGHNA and CDR2 is YSLEER.

The rearrangement links TRBV7-2 to TRBJ2-3; D gene unclear. From germline, CDR1 is SGHTA and CDR2 FQGNSA. The CDR3 sequence is 15 residues long. The V and J ends lost 1 base and 2 bases respectively, with 10 bases between them. The CDR3 loop is CASSLEGWSTDTQYF. CDR3 DNA: TGTGCCAGCAGCTTAGAGGGTTGGTCCACAGATACGCAGTATTTT.

The chain's CDR3 is CASSLQGGGQETQYF. As DNA, the CDR3 is TGTGCCAGCAGCTTACAGGGAGGGGGGCAAGAGACCCAGTACTTC. This chain joins TRBV7-2 and TRBJ2-5; D possibly corresponds to TRBD2 (7 bases). The V gene's germline CDR1 is SGHTA and CDR2 FQGNSA. Deletions cut 2 bases from V and 2 bases from J, with 12 bases between. The length of the CDR3 is 15 residues.

This chain links TRBV7-2 with TRBJ2-1, with D unresolved. The ends were cut back, 1 base at V and 7 bases at J, with 14 bases in the middle. The germline V gene has CDR1 SGHTA and CDR2 FQGNSA. This CDR3 contains 15 residues. CDR3 residues: CASSLESNLWNEQFF. For the CDR3, the DNA is TGTGCCAGCAGCTTAGAGTCTAATCTGTGGAATGAGCAGTTCTTC.

The J gene is TRBJ2-1, the V gene TRBV11-2, with D uncertain. Between the trimmed V and J ends, which lost 4 bases and 4 bases, there was a span of 11 bases. The germline V gene has CDR1 SGHAT and CDR2 FQNNGV. This CDR3 is 14 amino acids long. As DNA, the CDR3 is TGTGCCAGCAGCTCGAATTTATGGTACAATGAGCAGTTCTTC. This translates into CASSSNLWYNEQFF.

V usage is TRBV28 and J usage is TRBJ2-7; D may correspond to TRBD1 or TRBD2 (5 bases each). V dropped 6 bases and J dropped 6 bases, with 15 bases sitting between them. The CDR3 covers 13 residues. Germline V lookup: CDR1 MDHEN, CDR2 SYDVKM. CDR3 coding DNA: TGTGCCAGCAGCTCCGGGACGGACGGCGAGCAGTACTTC. This codes for CASSSGTDGEQYF. Full variable domain (missing parts from reference TRBV28 and TRBJ2-7): DVKVTQSSRYLVKRTGEKVFLECVQDMDHENMFWYRQDPGLGLRLIYFSYDVKMKEKGDIPEGYSVSREKKERFSLILESASTNQTSMYLCASSSGTDGEQYFGPGTRLTVT.

This clone turned up a few times. This sequence joins TRBV5-1 and TRBJ2-1, with D perhaps TRBD2 (6 bases). This CDR3 spans 14 amino acids. CDR1 SGHRS and CDR2 YFSETQ come from the germline V gene. Trimming shortened V by 0 bases and J by 7 bases, and 11 bases separated the two germline ends. DNA for the CDR3: TGCGCCAGCAGCTTGGACGGGAGTTGGAATGAGCAGTTCTTC. It yields the protein CASSLDGSWNEQFF.

The V gene is TRBV19, the J gene TRBJ2-1, with 9 positions matching TRBD1. V lost 5 bases, J lost 8 bases, and 4 bases stayed unmatched. This CDR3 contains 13 residues. CDR1 LNHDA and CDR2 SQIVND come from the germline V gene (reference sequence). CDR3 coding DNA: TGTGCCAGTAGTCGGGACAGGGACTATGAGCAGTTCTTC. This codes for CASSRDRDYEQFF. Drawing the rest from reference TRBV19 and TRBJ2-1, the complete variable domain is DGGITQSPKYLFRKEGQNVTLSCEQNLNHDAMYWYRQDPGQGLRLIYYSQIVNDFQKGDIAEGYSVSREKKESFPLTVTSAQKNPTAFYLCASSRDRDYEQFFGPGTRLTVL.

The V gene is TRBV5-1, the J gene TRBJ2-1; D might be TRBD2 (5 bases). Germline-derived CDR1 and CDR2 are SGHRS and YFSETQ. Trimming left V 4 bases short and J 9 bases short, with 20 bases between. The CDR3 length is 15 residues. CDR3 amino acids: CASSTTLRGSSEQFF. The DNA of the CDR3 is TGCGCCAGCAGCACGACCCTCCGGGGTTCCAGTGAGCAGTTCTTC. The whole variable domain, remainder taken from reference TRBV5-1 and TRBJ2-1, is KAGVTQTPRYLIKTRGQQVTLSCSPISGHRSVSWYQQTPGQGLQFLFEYFSETQRNKGNFPGRFSGRQFSNSRSEMNVSTLELGDSALYLCASSTTLRGSSEQFFGPGTRLTVL.

Note on this clone: Mismatch with germline at one junction end may stem from a read error. The V gene is TRBV7-8, the J gene TRBJ1-1, with D perhaps matching TRBD1 (5 bases). CDR1 is SGHVS and CDR2 is FQNEAQ in the germline V gene. The CDR3 is 13 amino acids. The CDR3, as DNA: TGTGCCAGCAGCTTAAACAGGAACTCTGAAGCTTTCTTT. Protein: CASSLNRNSEAFF.

This clone has only a few counts. The chain is built from TRBV7-6 and TRBJ1-5; D gene uncertain. This CDR3 region has 13 residues. The V gene's germline CDR1 is SGHVS and CDR2 FNYEAQ. V lost 2 bases and J lost 0, with 2 bases in between. CDR3 nucleotides: TGTGCCAGCAGCTTACTTAGCAATCAGCCCCAGCATTTT. Translation gives CASSLLSNQPQHF.

The chain has TRBV25-1 and TRBJ1-4; perhaps TRBD1 as D (5 bases). Germline V gene data show CDR1 as MGHDK and CDR2 as SYGVNS. The CDR3 sequence is 15 residues long. V was trimmed by 3 bases and J by 5 bases, leaving 13 bases between them. The chain's CDR3 is CASSDPGTGNEKLFF. The CDR3 DNA follows: TGTGCCAGCAGTGACCCCGGGACGGGGAATGAAAAACTGTTTTTT.

This rearrangement joins TRBV2 to TRBJ2-2; TRBD1 agrees at 10 bases. Germline V gene sequence: CDR1 SNHLY, CDR2 FYNNEI. This CDR3 comprises 15 residues. V lost 6 bases to trimming and J lost 8 bases; unmatched junction nucleotides: 9. As DNA, the CDR3 is TGTGCCAGCAGCGCCAGACAGGGGGCGCGGGGGGAGCTGTTTTTT. This gives the protein CASSARQGARGELFF. The whole variable domain, remainder taken from reference TRBV2 and TRBJ2-2, is EPEVTQTPSHQVTQMGQEVILRCVPISNHLYFYWYRQILGQKVEFLVSFYNNEISEKSEIFDDQFSVERPDGSNFTLKIRSTKLEDSAMYFCASSARQGARGELFFGEGSRLTVL.

The chain couples TRBV18 to TRBJ2-7, with D hard to call. Germline V gene data show CDR1 as KGHSH and CDR2 as LQKENI. The CDR3 sequence is 14 residues long. The V end lost 4 bases, the J end lost 2 bases, and 12 bases lay between the germline ends. The CDR3 here is CASSLLVRPYEQYF. CDR3 in DNA: TGTGCCAGCTCACTCTTGGTGAGGCCCTACGAGCAGTACTTC.

This clone occurred once. The chain's CDR3 is CASSRTDYGYTF. The CDR3, as DNA: TGCGCCAGCAGCCGGACAGACTATGGCTACACCTTC. This sequence joins TRBV5-1 and TRBJ1-2; perhaps TRBD1 as D (6 bases). CDR3 length equals 12 residues. CDR1 is SGHRS and CDR2 is YFSETQ in the germline V gene. The V and J ends lost 4 bases and 3 bases respectively, with 7 bases between them. Combining the CDR3 with reference TRBV5-1 and TRBJ1-2 gives the whole variable domain KAGVTQTPRYLIKTRGQQVTLSCSPISGHRSVSWYQQTPGQGLQFLFEYFSETQRNKGNFPGRFSGRQFSNSRSEMNVSTLELGDSALYLCASSRTDYGYTFGSGTRLTVV.

The genes are TRBV10-3 and TRBJ2-1; 8 nucleotides agree with TRBD2. The CDR3 length is 15 residues. Germline V CDR1 and CDR2: ENHRY, SYGVKD. With V trimmed by 3 bases and J by 3 bases, 4 bases remained unmatched. The DNA for the CDR3 is TGTGCCATCAGTGATCCGGGAGGGGTCTACAATGAGCAGTTCTTC. Translation: CAISDPGGVYNEQFF.